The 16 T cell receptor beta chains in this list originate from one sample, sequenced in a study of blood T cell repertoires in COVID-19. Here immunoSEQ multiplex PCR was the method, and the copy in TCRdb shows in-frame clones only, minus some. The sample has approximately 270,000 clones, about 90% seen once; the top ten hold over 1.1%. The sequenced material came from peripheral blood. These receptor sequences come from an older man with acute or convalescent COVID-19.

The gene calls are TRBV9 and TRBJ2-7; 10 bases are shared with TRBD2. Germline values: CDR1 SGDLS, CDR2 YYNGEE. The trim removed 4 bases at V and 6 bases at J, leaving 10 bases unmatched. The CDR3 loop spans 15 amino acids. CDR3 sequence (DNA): TGTGCCAGCAGCTTCTCCTCTAGCGGGGGAAGCGAGCAGTACTTC. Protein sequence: CASSFSSSGGSEQYF.

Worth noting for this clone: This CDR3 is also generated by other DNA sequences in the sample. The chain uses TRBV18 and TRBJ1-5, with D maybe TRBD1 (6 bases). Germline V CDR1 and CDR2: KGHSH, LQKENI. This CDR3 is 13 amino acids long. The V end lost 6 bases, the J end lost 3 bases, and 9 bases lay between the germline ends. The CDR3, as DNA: TGTGCCAGCTCCCGGGACACCAATCAGCCCCAGCATTTT. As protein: CASSRDTNQPQHF.

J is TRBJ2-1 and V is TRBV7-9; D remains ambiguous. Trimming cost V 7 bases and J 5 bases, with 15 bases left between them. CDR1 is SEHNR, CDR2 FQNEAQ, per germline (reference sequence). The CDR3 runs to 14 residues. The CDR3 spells CASNPWLQDNEQFF. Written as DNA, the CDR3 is TGTGCCAGCAACCCTTGGCTTCAGGACAATGAGCAGTTCTTC.

DNA for the CDR3: TGTGCCAGCCGCCAGACAGGGTACCAAGAGACCCAGTACTTC. This sequence encodes CASRQTGYQETQYF. The gene calls are TRBV2 and TRBJ2-5, with 7 bases aligning to TRBD1. The CDR3 sequence is 14 residues long. V trimming: 8 bases; J trimming: 0 bases; junction bases outside the gene matches: 6. Germline-derived CDR1 and CDR2 are SNHLY and FYNNEI.

As DNA, the CDR3 is TGTGCCAGCAGCCCCGACAGGGCAAGGGGGGAGCTGTTTTTT. Translation gives CASSPDRARGELFF. The J gene is TRBJ2-2, the V gene TRBV7-2; the match to TRBD1 covers 7 bases. The CDR3 loop spans 14 amino acids. The germline CDR1 and CDR2 sequences are SGHTA and FQGNSA. J was trimmed by 8 bases and V by 5 bases; bases with no gene match: 8. Using reference TRBV7-2 and TRBJ2-2 for the parts outside the CDR3, the full variable domain is GAGVSQSPSNKVTEKGKDVELRCDPISGHTALYWYRQSLGQGLEFLIYFQGNSAPDKSGLPSDRFSAERTGGSVSTLTIQRTQQEDSAVYLCASSPDRARGELFFGEGSRLTVL.

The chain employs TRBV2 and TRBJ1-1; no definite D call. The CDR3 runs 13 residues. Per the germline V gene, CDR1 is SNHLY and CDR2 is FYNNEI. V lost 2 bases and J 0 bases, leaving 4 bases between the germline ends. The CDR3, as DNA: TGTGCCAGCAGTGAAATCGTGAACACTGAAGCTTTCTTT. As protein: CASSEIVNTEAFF. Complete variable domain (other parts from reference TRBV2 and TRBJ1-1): EPEVTQTPSHQVTQMGQEVILRCVPISNHLYFYWYRQILGQKVEFLVSFYNNEISEKSEIFDDQFSVERPDGSNFTLKIRSTKLEDSAMYFCASSEIVNTEAFFGQGTRLTVV.

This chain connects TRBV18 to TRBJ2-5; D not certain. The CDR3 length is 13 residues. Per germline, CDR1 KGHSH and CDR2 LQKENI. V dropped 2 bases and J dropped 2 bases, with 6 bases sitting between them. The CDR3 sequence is CASSPSLQETQYF. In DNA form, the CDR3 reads TGTGCCAGCTCACCATCTTTACAAGAGACCCAGTACTTC.

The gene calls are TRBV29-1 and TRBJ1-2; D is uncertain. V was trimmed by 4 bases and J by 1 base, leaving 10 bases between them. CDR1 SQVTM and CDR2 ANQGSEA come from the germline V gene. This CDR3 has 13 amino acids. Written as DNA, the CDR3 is TGCAGCGTTGGAGACCGGTATAACTATGGCTACACCTTC. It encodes CSVGDRYNYGYTF. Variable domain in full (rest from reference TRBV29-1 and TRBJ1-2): SAVISQKPSRDICQRGTSLTIQCQVDSQVTMMFWYRQQPGQSLTLIATANQGSEATYESGFVIDKFPISRPNLTFSTLTVSNMSPEDSSIYLCSVGDRYNYGYTFGSGTRLTVV.

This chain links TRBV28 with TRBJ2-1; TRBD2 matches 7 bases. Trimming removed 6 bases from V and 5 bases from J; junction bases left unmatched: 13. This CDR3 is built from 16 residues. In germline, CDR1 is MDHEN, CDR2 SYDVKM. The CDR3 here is CASSSPGASGHNEQFF. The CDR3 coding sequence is TGTGCCAGCAGCTCCCCCGGCGCTAGCGGTCACAATGAGCAGTTCTTC.

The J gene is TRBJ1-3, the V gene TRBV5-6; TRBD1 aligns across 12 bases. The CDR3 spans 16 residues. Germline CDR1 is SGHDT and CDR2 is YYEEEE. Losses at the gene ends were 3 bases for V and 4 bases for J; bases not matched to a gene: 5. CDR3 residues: CASSWGQGAFGNTIYF. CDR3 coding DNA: TGTGCCAGCAGCTGGGGACAGGGGGCATTCGGAAACACCATATATTTT.

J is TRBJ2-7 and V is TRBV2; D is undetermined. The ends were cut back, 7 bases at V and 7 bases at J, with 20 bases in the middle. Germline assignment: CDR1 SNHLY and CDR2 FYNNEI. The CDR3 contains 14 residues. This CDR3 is CASTVEPIYEEQYF. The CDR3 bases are TGTGCCAGCACCGTTGAGCCTATCTACGAAGAGCAGTACTTC.

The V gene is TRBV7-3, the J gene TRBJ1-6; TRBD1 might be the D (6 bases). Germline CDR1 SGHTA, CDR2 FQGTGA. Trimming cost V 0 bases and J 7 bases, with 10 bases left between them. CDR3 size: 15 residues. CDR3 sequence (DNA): TGTGCCAGCAGCTTAACCCAGGGGTCCAATTCACCCCTCCACTTT. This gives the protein CASSLTQGSNSPLHF.

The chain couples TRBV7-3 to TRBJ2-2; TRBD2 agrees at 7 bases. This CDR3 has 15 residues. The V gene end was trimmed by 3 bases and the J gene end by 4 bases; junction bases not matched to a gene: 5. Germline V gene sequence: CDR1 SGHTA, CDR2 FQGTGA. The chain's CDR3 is CASSFERGSTGELFF. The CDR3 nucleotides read TGTGCCAGCAGCTTTGAGCGGGGTAGCACCGGGGAGCTGTTTTTT. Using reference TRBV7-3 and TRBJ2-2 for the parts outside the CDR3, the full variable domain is GAGVSQTPSNKVTEKGKYVELRCDPISGHTALYWYRQSLGQGPEFLIYFQGTGAADDSGLPNDRFFAVRPEGSVSTLKIQRTERGDSAVYLCASSFERGSTGELFFGEGSRLTVL.

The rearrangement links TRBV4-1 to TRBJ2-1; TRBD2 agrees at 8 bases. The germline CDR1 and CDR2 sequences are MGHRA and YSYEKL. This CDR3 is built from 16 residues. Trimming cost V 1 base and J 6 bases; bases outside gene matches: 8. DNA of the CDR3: TGCGCCAGCAGCCAAGTTCAGCGGGGGTTAAGCAATGAGCAGTTCTTC. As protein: CASSQVQRGLSNEQFF.

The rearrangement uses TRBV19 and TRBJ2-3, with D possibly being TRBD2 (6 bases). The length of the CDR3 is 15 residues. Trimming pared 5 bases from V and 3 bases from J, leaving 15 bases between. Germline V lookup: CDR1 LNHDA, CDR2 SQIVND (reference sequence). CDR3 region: CASSERGMQTDTQYF. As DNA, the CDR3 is TGTGCCAGTAGTGAACGGGGGATGCAGACAGATACGCAGTATTTT.

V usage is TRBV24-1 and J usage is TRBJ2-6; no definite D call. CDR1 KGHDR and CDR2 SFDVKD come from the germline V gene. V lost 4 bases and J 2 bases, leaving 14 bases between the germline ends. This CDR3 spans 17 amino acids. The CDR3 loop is CATSDPRSAAGANVLTF. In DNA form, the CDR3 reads TGTGCCACCAGTGACCCTCGGTCTGCCGCTGGGGCCAACGTCCTGACTTTC.